The present entry profiles one TCR beta chain with its context. Its antigen is not known. Profiled with immunoSEQ multiplex PCR; TCRdb holds only in-frame clones, not every one. The data hold a few million clones, with approximately 94% observed a single time. A CD45RA-negative memory subset and a CD45RA+ naive subset were separated from the CD4+ cells. Germline V CDR1 and CDR2: GTSNPN, SVGIG (reference sequence). Trimming pared 0 bases from V and 4 bases from J, leaving 12 bases between. The CDR3 has 14 residues. This entry belongs to a study of shared clonotypes between healthy human individuals. Study at large: The study used three CD4 naive, three CD4 memory, two CD8 naive and one CD8 memory plate per donor. General observations from the study: Naive CD4 clonotypes were shared across a few donors at roughly 5%. Sequencing of the sorted subsets was shown by rarefaction to be incomplete despite large depth.

The origin of this receptor is a man between 18 and 29 years old in good health. The V and J genes are TRBV30 and TRBJ2-5; D gene unclear. Material: naive CD4+ T cells sorted from blood. Sample subset: CD45RA+ positively selected. DNA of the CDR3: TGTGCCTGGAGTGTTTTAAGTCGAGGAGAGACCCAGTACTTC. The encoded protein is CAWSVLSRGETQYF.